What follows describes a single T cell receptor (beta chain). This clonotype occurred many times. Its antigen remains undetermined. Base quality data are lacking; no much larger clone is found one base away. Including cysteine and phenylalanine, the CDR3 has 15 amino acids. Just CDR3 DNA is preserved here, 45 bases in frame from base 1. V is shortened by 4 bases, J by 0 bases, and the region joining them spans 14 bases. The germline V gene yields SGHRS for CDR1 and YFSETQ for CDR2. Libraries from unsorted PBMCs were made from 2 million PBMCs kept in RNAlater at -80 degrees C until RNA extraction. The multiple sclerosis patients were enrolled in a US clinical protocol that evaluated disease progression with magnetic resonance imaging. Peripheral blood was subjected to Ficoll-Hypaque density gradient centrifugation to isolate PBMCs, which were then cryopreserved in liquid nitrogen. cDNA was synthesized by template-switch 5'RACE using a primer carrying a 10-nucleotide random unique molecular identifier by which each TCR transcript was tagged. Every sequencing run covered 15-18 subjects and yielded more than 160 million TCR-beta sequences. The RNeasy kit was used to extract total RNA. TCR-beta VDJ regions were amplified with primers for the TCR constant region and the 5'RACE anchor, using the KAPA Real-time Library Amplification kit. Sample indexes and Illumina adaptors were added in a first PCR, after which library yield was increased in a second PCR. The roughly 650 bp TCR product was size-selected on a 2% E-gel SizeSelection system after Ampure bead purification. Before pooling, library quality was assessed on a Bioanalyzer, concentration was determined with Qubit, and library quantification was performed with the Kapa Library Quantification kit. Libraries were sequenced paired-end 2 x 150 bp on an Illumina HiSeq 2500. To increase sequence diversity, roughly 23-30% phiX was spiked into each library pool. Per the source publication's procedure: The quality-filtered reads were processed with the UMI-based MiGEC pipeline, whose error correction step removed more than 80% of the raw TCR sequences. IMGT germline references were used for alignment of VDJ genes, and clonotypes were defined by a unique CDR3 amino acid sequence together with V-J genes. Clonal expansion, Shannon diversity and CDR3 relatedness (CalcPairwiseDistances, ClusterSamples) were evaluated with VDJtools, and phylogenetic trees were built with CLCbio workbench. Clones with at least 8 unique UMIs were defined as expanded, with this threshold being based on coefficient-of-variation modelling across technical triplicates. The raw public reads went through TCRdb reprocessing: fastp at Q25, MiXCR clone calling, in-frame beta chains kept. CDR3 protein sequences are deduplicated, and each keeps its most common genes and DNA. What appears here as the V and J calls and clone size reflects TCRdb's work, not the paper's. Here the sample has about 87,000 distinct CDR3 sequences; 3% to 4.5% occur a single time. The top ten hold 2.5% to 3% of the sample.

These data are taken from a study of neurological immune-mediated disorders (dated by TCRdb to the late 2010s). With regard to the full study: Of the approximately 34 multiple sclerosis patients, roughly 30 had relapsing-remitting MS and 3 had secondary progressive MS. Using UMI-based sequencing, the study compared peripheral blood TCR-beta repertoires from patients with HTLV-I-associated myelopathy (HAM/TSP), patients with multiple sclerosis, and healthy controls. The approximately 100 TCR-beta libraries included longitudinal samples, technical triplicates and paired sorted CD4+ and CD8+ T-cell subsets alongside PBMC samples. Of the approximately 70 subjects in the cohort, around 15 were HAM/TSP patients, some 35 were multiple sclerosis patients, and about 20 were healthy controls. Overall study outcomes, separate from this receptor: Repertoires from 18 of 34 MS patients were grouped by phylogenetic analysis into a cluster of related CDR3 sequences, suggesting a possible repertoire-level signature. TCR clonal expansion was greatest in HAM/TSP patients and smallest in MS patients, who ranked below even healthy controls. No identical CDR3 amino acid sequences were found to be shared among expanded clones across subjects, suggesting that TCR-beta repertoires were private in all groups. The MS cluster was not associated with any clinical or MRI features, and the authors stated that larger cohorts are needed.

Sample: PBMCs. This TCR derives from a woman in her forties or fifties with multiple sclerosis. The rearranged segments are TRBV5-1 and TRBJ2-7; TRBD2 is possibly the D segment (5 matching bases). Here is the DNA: TGCGCCAGCAGCCCCTGGCGGGCAGACTCCTACGAGCAGTACTTC. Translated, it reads CASSPWRADSYEQYF. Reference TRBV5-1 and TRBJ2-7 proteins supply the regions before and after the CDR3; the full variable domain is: KAGVTQTPRYLIKTRGQQVTLSCSPISGHRSVSWYQQTPGQGLQFLFEYFSETQRNKGNFPGRFSGRQFSNSRSEMNVSTLELGDSALYLCASSPWRADSYEQYFGPGTRLTVT.